The 29 T cell receptor beta chains below all came from one sample that was sequenced in a study of siplizumab effects on memory and regulatory T cells. Repertoires were generated with immunoSEQ multiplex PCR, while TCRdb's copy carries only in-frame clones and drops some. The sample lists some 100,000 clones, around 90% occurring once. The sample taken for sequencing was Tregs sorted from blood. The receptors were gathered from a human donor in good health.

CDR3 bases: TGTGCCGTAGACCTAGGGGGGCGATACAATGAGCAGTTCTTC. Its protein is CAVDLGGRYNEQFF. V is TRBV25-1 and J is TRBJ2-1, with D perhaps TRBD1 or TRBD2 (6 bases each). CDR1 is MGHDK and CDR2 is SYGVNS in the germline V gene. CDR3 size: 14 residues. With 11 bases removed from V and 4 bases from J, the gap between germline ends came to 18 bases.

This clone came up once. The rearrangement joins TRBV4-1 to TRBJ1-1, with TRBD1 as a possible D gene (5 bases). The CDR3 contains 13 residues. V was trimmed by 3 bases and J by 4 bases, leaving 9 bases between them. The germline V gene encodes CDR1 MGHRA and CDR2 YSYEKL. The chain's CDR3 is CASSQQGSTEAFF. The CDR3 bases are TGCGCCAGCAGCCAGCAGGGAAGCACTGAAGCTTTCTTT.

This sequence joins TRBV7-3 and TRBJ2-3, with D possibly called TRBD1 or TRBD2 (5 bases each). CDR3 length equals 14 residues. Trimming took 2 bases from V and 6 from J, leaving 12 bases between them. Germline V gene lookup returns CDR1 SGHTA and CDR2 FQGTGA. The CDR3 DNA sequence: TGTGCCAGCAGCTTAGGGACCCATTCGGATACGCAGTATTTT. It yields the protein CASSLGTHSDTQYF.

The V and J genes are TRBV2 and TRBJ2-5; tentative D call: TRBD2 (6 bases). V dropped 5 bases and J dropped 2 bases, with 15 bases sitting between them. This CDR3 is 15 amino acids long. Germline assignment: CDR1 SNHLY and CDR2 FYNNEI. DNA for the CDR3: TGTGCCAGCAGTCTCCAGCGTGGGGGGCAAGAGACCCAGTACTTC. Residues: CASSLQRGGQETQYF.

The chain recombines TRBV10-3 with TRBJ2-5, with 9 bases that match TRBD2. Trimming cost V 2 bases and J 5 bases; bases outside gene matches: 15. Germline V gives CDR1 ENHRY, CDR2 SYGVKD. The CDR3 has 18 amino acids. The CDR3 DNA sequence: TGTGCCATCAGTGAGACCAATCCGCGGGAGGGCCGACTGGAGACCCAGTACTTC. Residues: CAISETNPREGRLETQYF.

The rearrangement joins TRBV7-9 to TRBJ1-2; 8 positions agree with TRBD1. The CDR3 extends over 19 amino acids. The trim removed 1 base at V and 3 bases at J, leaving 16 bases unmatched. CDR1 SEHNR and CDR2 FQNEAQ come from the germline V gene (reference sequence). CDR3 sequence reads: CASSLVGKDVAGGDYGYTF. The CDR3 bases are TGTGCCAGCAGCTTAGTCGGGAAGGATGTGGCAGGGGGCGACTATGGCTACACCTTC.

This chain joins TRBV19 and TRBJ2-3; TRBD1 might be the D (5 bases). V was cut by 6 bases and J by 0 bases, with 16 bases left in between. Germline-derived CDR1 and CDR2 are LNHDA and SQIVND (reference sequence). CDR3 length: 16 amino acids. The CDR3 DNA reads as TGTGCCAGTAGACATCGACAGACCATAAGCACAGATACGCAGTATTTT. Translating gives CASRHRQTISTDTQYF.

The chain carries TRBV18 and TRBJ2-2; D not resolved. V lost 2 bases and J 1 base, leaving 14 bases between the germline ends. Germline assignment: CDR1 KGHSH and CDR2 LQKENI. This CDR3 region has 17 residues. The CDR3 DNA reads as TGTGCCAGCTCACCATTTGTCCAGGAGTGGAACACCGGGGAGCTGTTTTTT. Its protein is CASSPFVQEWNTGELFF.

The rearrangement uses TRBV2 and TRBJ1-5, with D possibly being TRBD1 (5 bases). The germline V and J ends were trimmed by 5 bases and 6 bases, with 17 bases remaining between them. The CDR3 extends over 15 amino acids. Germline-derived CDR1 and CDR2 are SNHLY and FYNNEI. This chain's CDR3 is CASSKGAVGGQPQHF. The CDR3 DNA reads TGTGCCAGCAGTAAAGGGGCAGTGGGGGGTCAGCCCCAGCATTTT.

The chain carries TRBV18 and TRBJ1-4; D perhaps matches TRBD1 (5 bases). Per germline, CDR1 KGHSH and CDR2 LQKENI. V was cut by 2 bases and J by 7 bases, with 11 bases left in between. The CDR3 runs 14 residues. In nucleotides, the CDR3 is TGTGCCAGCTCACCAGGGCCCCAGGGTGAAAAACTGTTTTTT. It specifies CASSPGPQGEKLFF.

This chain links TRBV19 with TRBJ2-6, with TRBD1 identical over 7 bases. In germline, CDR1 is LNHDA, CDR2 SQIVND (reference sequence). The CDR3 is made up of 18 amino acids. The V segment lost 2 bases and the J segment 1 base; nucleotides outside the gene matches: 8. CDR3 coding DNA: TGTGCCAGTAGTATATCTCGACAGGGAGTTTCTGGGGCCAACGTCCTGACTTTC. It yields the protein CASSISRQGVSGANVLTF.

V usage is TRBV18 and J usage is TRBJ2-1; 9 bases map to TRBD2. CDR1 and CDR2 from the germline V gene are KGHSH and LQKENI. CDR3 length: 16 residues. V was pared by 1 base and J by 4 bases, with 5 bases of the junction left unmatched. The CDR3, as DNA: TGTGCCAGCTCACCACAGGGGCTAGCGGGATACAATGAGCAGTTCTTC. Its protein is CASSPQGLAGYNEQFF.

This sequence joins TRBV7-9 and TRBJ1-2; 8 nucleotides align to TRBD1. The length of the CDR3 is 13 residues. Germline CDR1 and CDR2: SEHNR and FQNEAQ (reference sequence). Trimming cost V 5 bases and J 7 bases; bases outside gene matches: 6. The CDR3: CASSAQGVPGYTF. The CDR3 coding sequence is TGTGCCAGCAGCGCACAGGGGGTCCCTGGCTACACCTTC.

The chain employs TRBV5-1 and TRBJ2-2; 10 positions agree with TRBD2. V was pared by 2 bases and J by 4 bases, with 14 bases of the junction left unmatched. The length of the CDR3 is 19 residues. Per the germline V gene, CDR1 is SGHRS and CDR2 is YFSETQ. The CDR3 sequence: CASSLRTSGISRGTGELFF. Written as DNA, the CDR3 is TGCGCCAGCAGCTTACGAACTAGCGGGATCAGCAGGGGCACCGGGGAGCTGTTTTTT.

The chain employs TRBV7-9 and TRBJ1-4; 8 bases align to TRBD1. The CDR3 runs to 14 residues. Losses at the gene ends were 3 bases for V and 6 bases for J; bases not matched to a gene: 3. Germline CDR1 SEHNR, CDR2 FQNEAQ (reference sequence). Written as DNA, the CDR3 is TGTGCCAGCAGCTTGGACAGGGCTTATGAAAAACTGTTTTTT. This translates into CASSLDRAYEKLFF.

The chain's CDR3 is CASSVTSDTQYF. CDR3 DNA sequence: TGTGCCAGCAGCGTAACGTCAGATACGCAGTATTTT. This chain uses TRBV9 with TRBJ2-3; D ambiguous. The CDR3 totals 12 residues. Germline V lookup: CDR1 SGDLS, CDR2 YYNGEE. Trimming removed 1 base from V and 4 bases from J, with 4 bases in between.

The V and J genes are TRBV5-1 and TRBJ2-3; D possibly corresponds to TRBD2 (6 bases). V was trimmed by 4 bases and J by 0 bases, leaving 12 bases between them. Germline V gene lookup returns CDR1 SGHRS and CDR2 YFSETQ. The CDR3 sequence is 15 residues long. CDR3 in amino acids: CASSPAGSSTDTQYF. The CDR3 bases are TGCGCCAGCAGCCCCGCGGGGTCTAGCACAGATACGCAGTATTTT. The full variable domain, with the rest looked up from reference TRBV5-1 and TRBJ2-3, is KAGVTQTPRYLIKTRGQQVTLSCSPISGHRSVSWYQQTPGQGLQFLFEYFSETQRNKGNFPGRFSGRQFSNSRSEMNVSTLELGDSALYLCASSPAGSSTDTQYFGPGTRLTVL.

V usage is TRBV14 and J usage is TRBJ2-7; TRBD2 agrees at 11 bases. Germline assignment: CDR1 SGHDN and CDR2 FVKESK. The CDR3 extends over 13 amino acids. V lost 5 bases, J lost 7 bases, and 4 bases stayed unmatched. The CDR3 spells CASSWTSGQEQYF. The CDR3 DNA sequence: TGTGCCAGCAGCTGGACTAGCGGGCAAGAGCAGTACTTC.

The genes are TRBV6-5 and TRBJ2-3, with no clear D. The V end lost 1 base, the J end lost 0 bases, and 8 bases lay between the germline ends. Germline V gene sequence: CDR1 MNHEY, CDR2 SVGAGI. This CDR3 has 15 amino acids. CDR3 sequence reads: CASSYLASSTDTQYF. The CDR3 nucleotides read TGTGCCAGCAGTTACTTAGCTTCTAGCACAGATACGCAGTATTTT.

This chain uses TRBV5-1 with TRBJ2-3, with TRBD2 matching over 7 bases. V shed 4 bases and J 1 base; nucleotides not matched to a gene: 9. Germline V lookup: CDR1 SGHRS, CDR2 YFSETQ. The CDR3 loop spans 16 amino acids. CDR3 sequence (DNA): TGCGCCAGCAGCCATGGATCGGCGGGGGGCACAGATACGCAGTATTTT. Translating gives CASSHGSAGGTDTQYF. Drawing the rest from reference TRBV5-1 and TRBJ2-3, the complete variable domain is KAGVTQTPRYLIKTRGQQVTLSCSPISGHRSVSWYQQTPGQGLQFLFEYFSETQRNKGNFPGRFSGRQFSNSRSEMNVSTLELGDSALYLCASSHGSAGGTDTQYFGPGTRLTVL.

The rearrangement joins TRBV5-6 to TRBJ2-5; the match to TRBD2 covers 7 bases. CDR1 and CDR2 (germline): SGHDT, YYEEEE. The ends lost 4 bases at V and 7 bases at J; junction bases unmatched: 4. This CDR3 has 12 amino acids. DNA of the CDR3: TGTGCCAGCAGCCGGGAGGCCGGGACCCAGTACTTC. Its translation is CASSREAGTQYF.

The chain recombines TRBV4-1 with TRBJ2-3; the match to TRBD2 covers 13 bases. Germline V gives CDR1 MGHRA, CDR2 YSYEKL. The CDR3 contains 20 residues. Trimming took 4 bases from V and 4 from J; bases not matched to a gene: 17. For the CDR3, the DNA is TGCGCCAGCAGCCCCGGGGGTGGAAAACTAGCGGGAGGGCCGGCAGATACGCAGTATTTT. Amino acids: CASSPGGGKLAGGPADTQYF.

DNA for the CDR3: TGTGCCAGCAGCTTAGCCGGGACAGGGTCCTACGAGCAGTACTTC. Its protein product is CASSLAGTGSYEQYF. The chain links TRBV11-2 to TRBJ2-7, with TRBD1 matching 9 bases. V shed 1 base, J shed 1 base, and the junction held 2 bases outside the gene matches. The CDR3 extends over 15 amino acids. The germline gives CDR1 SGHAT, CDR2 FQNNGV.

This clone was found once. Other nucleotide sequences in the sample specify the same CDR3. The V call is TRBV18, the J call TRBJ2-5; no definite D call. Trimming removed 2 bases from V and 5 bases from J, with 9 bases in between. This CDR3 region has 13 residues. CDR1 and CDR2 from the germline V gene are KGHSH and LQKENI. The CDR3 here is CASSPGNVETQYF. The CDR3, as DNA: TGTGCCAGCTCACCAGGGAACGTGGAGACCCAGTACTTC.

V usage is TRBV28 and J usage is TRBJ2-1, with 10 bases that match TRBD2. Germline V gene data show CDR1 as MDHEN and CDR2 as SYDVKM. This CDR3 contains 16 residues. After removal of 2 bases from V and 3 bases from J, the junction contained 4 bases not matched to a gene. The CDR3 region has the DNA TGTGCCAGCAGTTTAGTGGGGACTAGCGTCTACAATGAGCAGTTCTTC. Its protein is CASSLVGTSVYNEQFF.

The chain employs TRBV27 and TRBJ1-1; D is unclear. Germline CDR1 is MNHEY and CDR2 is SMNVEV (reference sequence). There are 14 residues in the CDR3. V lost 2 bases, J lost 8 bases, and 15 bases lay in between. The CDR3 reads CASSLSLGQKEAFF. CDR3 bases: TGTGCCAGCAGTTTAAGTCTTGGGCAGAAAGAAGCTTTCTTT.

The chain employs TRBV28 and TRBJ1-5, with D unclear. The CDR3 runs 13 residues. V was trimmed by 10 bases and J by 9 bases, leaving 19 bases between them. Germline V gene sequence: CDR1 MDHEN, CDR2 SYDVKM. The CDR3 DNA is TGTGCCATCCGGGGAAACCCCCGTGGGCCCCAGCATTTT. Its protein product is CAIRGNPRGPQHF.

This clone has a single count. The chain uses TRBV6-5 and TRBJ2-3; D is unresolved. This CDR3 comprises 13 residues. V dropped 1 base and J dropped 3 bases, with 5 bases sitting between them. Germline CDR1 MNHEY, CDR2 SVGAGI. DNA for the CDR3: TGTGCCAGCAGTTACTACGGAACAGATACGCAGTATTTT. Translated: CASSYYGTDTQYF.

The chain links TRBV9 to TRBJ2-3; 10 bases fit TRBD2. The ends lost 0 bases at V and 4 bases at J; junction bases unmatched: 8. The CDR3 spans 17 residues. Per the germline V gene, CDR1 is SGDLS and CDR2 is YYNGEE. CDR3 loop: CASSVGASGRAADTQYF. DNA of the CDR3: TGTGCCAGCAGCGTAGGCGCCAGCGGGAGGGCCGCAGATACGCAGTATTTT. Filled out from reference TRBV9 and TRBJ2-3, the complete variable domain reads DSGVTQTPKHLITATGQRVTLRCSPRSGDLSVYWYQQSLDQGLQFLIQYYNGEERAKGNILERFSAQQFPDLHSELNLSSLELGDSALYFCASSVGASGRAADTQYFGPGTRLTVL.